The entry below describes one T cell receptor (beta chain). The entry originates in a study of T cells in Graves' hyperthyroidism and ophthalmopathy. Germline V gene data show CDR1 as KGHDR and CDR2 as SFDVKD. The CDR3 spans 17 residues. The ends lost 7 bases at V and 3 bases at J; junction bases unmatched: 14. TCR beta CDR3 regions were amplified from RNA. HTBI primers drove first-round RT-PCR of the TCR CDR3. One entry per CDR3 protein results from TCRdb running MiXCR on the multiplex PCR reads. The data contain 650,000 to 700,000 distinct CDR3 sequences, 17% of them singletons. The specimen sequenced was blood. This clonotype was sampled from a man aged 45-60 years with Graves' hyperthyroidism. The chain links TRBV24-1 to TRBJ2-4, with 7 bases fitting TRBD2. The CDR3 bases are TGTGCCACCAGCGGAGGCTGGCGGGGGTCCTACAAAAACATTCAGTACTTC. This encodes CATSGGWRGSYKNIQYF.